The entry below gives a single T cell receptor (beta chain) sequence along with its context. With 60 Vbeta and 13 Jbeta primers, the PCR was carried out. Method: immunoSEQ multiplex PCR; TCRdb's copy keeps in-frame clones and lacks some. The sample yields about 98,000 clones, more than 60% seen once. This entry is derived from a study of cytomegalovirus exposure and HLA in healthy donors. This CDR3 has 15 residues. The germline V gene encodes CDR1 SGDLS and CDR2 YYNGEE. Trimming took 0 bases from V and 2 from J; bases not matched to a gene: 5. Sequences were obtained from PBMCs. The TCR sequence derives from a man aged 45-60 years in good health and CMV-seronegative. J is TRBJ2-7 and V is TRBV9; 7 bases agree with TRBD1. The CDR3 region is CASSVAPGQTYEQYF. The DNA of the CDR3 is TGTGCCAGCAGCGTAGCCCCGGGACAGACCTACGAGCAGTACTTC.